The TCR beta chain described here comes from a study of T cells in Graves' hyperthyroidism and ophthalmopathy. Notes on the study in general: The model forecast ophthalmopathy, anticipating it by a median around 6.9 months before onset.

The patients, who ranged from 18 to 65 in age, presented with newly diagnosed hyperthyroidism lasting under 2 months. It was RNA transcripts that yielded the amplified TCR beta CDR3 regions. First-round RT-PCR targeting the TCR CDR3 was performed with the HTBI primer set. TCRdb re-derived calls from the multiplex PCR reads in MiXCR, one entry per CDR3 protein. Of under 650,000 distinct CDR3 sequences in the sample, roughly 16% are singletons; the top ten hold about 3.8%. This clonotype was detected only a few times. The antigen is unknown. CDR3 length: 14 amino acids. Per the germline V gene, CDR1 is SGDLS and CDR2 is YYNGEE. Deletions cut 0 bases from V and 2 bases from J, with 9 bases between.

This clonotype was sampled from a woman in her 30s with Graves' hyperthyroidism. The specimen sequenced was blood. This rearrangement joins TRBV9 to TRBJ2-7; unclear D gene. The CDR3 sequence: CASSVAFPAYEQYF. The CDR3 nucleotides read TGTGCCAGCAGCGTAGCGTTCCCTGCCTACGAGCAGTACTTC.